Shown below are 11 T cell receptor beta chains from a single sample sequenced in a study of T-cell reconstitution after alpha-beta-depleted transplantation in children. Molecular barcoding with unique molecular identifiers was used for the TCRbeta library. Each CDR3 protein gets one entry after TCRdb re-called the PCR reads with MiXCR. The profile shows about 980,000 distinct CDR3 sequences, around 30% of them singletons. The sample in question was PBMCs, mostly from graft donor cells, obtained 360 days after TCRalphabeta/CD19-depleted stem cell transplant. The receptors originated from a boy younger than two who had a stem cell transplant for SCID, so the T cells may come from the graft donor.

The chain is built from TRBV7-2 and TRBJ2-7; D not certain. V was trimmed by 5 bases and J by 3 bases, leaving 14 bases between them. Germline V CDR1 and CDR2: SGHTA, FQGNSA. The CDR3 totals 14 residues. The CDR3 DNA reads TGTGCCAGCAGCATGAGCAGGTTGATCTACGAGCAGTACTTC. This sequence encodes CASSMSRLIYEQYF.

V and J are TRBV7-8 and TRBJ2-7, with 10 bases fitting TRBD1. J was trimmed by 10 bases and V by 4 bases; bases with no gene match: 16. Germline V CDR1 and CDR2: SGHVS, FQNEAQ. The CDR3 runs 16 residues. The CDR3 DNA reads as TGTGCCAGCAGCTCAACCGGTGGGACAGGGGCGCCCTTTCAGTACTTC. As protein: CASSSTGGTGAPFQYF.

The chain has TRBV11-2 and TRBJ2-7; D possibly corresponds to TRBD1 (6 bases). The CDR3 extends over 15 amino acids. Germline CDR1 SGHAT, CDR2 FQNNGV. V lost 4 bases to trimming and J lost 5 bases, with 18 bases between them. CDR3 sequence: CASSYRPQGRNEQYF. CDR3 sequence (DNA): TGTGCCAGCAGCTACCGCCCACAGGGTCGAAACGAGCAGTACTTC. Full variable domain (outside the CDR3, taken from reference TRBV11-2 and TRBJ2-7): EAGVAQSPRYKIIEKRQSVAFWCNPISGHATLYWYQQILGQGPKLLIQFQNNGVVDDSQLPKDRFSAERLKGVDSTLKIQPAKLEDSAVYLCASSYRPQGRNEQYFGPGTRLTVT.

CDR3 sequence: CATLVPGPSESFF. The CDR3 bases are TGTGCCACCTTAGTACCGGGACCGTCGGAGTCTTTCTTT. V and J are TRBV24-1 and TRBJ1-1; a possible D gene is TRBD1 (5 bases). The CDR3 sequence is 13 residues long. V lost 9 bases and J lost 12, with 22 bases in between. The V gene's germline CDR1 is KGHDR and CDR2 SFDVKD.

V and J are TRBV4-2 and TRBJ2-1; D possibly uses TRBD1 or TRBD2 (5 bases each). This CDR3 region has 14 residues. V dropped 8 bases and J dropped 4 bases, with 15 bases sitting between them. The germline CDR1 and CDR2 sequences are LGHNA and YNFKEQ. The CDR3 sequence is CASGPGTAYNEQFF. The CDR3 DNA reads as TGTGCCAGCGGCCCCGGGACCGCATACAATGAGCAGTTCTTC.

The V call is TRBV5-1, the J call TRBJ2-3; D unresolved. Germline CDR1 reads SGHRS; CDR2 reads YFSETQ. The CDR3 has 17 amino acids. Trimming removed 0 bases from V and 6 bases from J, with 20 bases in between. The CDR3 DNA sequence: TGCGCCAGCAGCTTGGAGTTAAGTTTAGTAAGTGCGGATACGCAGTATTTT. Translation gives CASSLELSLVSADTQYF. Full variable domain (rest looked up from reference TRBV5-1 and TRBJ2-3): KAGVTQTPRYLIKTRGQQVTLSCSPISGHRSVSWYQQTPGQGLQFLFEYFSETQRNKGNFPGRFSGRQFSNSRSEMNVSTLELGDSALYLCASSLELSLVSADTQYFGPGTRLTVL.

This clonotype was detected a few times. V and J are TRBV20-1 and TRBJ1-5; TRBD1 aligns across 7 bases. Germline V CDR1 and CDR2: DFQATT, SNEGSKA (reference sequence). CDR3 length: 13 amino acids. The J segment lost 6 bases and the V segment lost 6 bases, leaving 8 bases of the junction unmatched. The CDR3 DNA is TGCAGTGCCGACAGGGATTTGGGTCAGCCCCAGCATTTT. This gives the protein CSADRDLGQPQHF.

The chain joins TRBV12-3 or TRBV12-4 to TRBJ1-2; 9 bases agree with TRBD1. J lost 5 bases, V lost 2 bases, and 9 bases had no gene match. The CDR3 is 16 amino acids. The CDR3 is CASSLWAGTGMYGYTF. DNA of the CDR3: TGTGCCAGCAGTTTATGGGCCGGGACAGGGATGTATGGCTACACCTTC.

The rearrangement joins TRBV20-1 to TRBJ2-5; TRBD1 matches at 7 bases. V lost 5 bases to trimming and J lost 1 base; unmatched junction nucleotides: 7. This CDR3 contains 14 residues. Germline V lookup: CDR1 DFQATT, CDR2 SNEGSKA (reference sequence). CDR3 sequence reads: CSAPPGQSQETQYF. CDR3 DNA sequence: TGCAGTGCTCCGCCGGGACAGAGCCAAGAGACCCAGTACTTC.

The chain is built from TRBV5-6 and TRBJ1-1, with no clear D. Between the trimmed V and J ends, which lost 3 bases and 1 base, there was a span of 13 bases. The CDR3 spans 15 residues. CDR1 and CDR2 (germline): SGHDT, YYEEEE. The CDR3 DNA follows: TGTGCCAGCAGCTCGCTCCCGACGGGGAACACTGAAGCTTTCTTT. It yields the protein CASSSLPTGNTEAFF.

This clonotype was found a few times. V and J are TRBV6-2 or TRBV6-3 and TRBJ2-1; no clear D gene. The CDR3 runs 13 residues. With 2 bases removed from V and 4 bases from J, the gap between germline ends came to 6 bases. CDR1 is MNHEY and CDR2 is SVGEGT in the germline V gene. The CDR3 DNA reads TGTGCCAGCAGTTACGTTGCGTACAATGAGCAGTTCTTC. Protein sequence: CASSYVAYNEQFF.